This entry lists 21 T cell receptor beta chains sequenced from one sample in a study of cytotoxic CD8 clonotypes in ibrutinib-treated CLL. The method was immunoSEQ multiplex PCR; TCRdb's version includes in-frame clones alone and lacks a portion of them. The repertoire has 150,000 to 200,000 clones, over 65% of them found once; the top ten carry about 1.9%. Sequenced material: PBMCs, taken after 12 months of ibrutinib treatment. These receptors were obtained from a human donor with chronic lymphocytic leukemia.

This clone was counted a few times. The chain employs TRBV5-1 and TRBJ2-7; perhaps TRBD2 as D (5 bases). V shed 4 bases and J shed 2 bases, with 13 bases lying between them. This CDR3 is 14 amino acids long. CDR1 is SGHRS, CDR2 YFSETQ, per germline. The CDR3 loop reads CASSNPDWAYEQYF. The CDR3, as DNA: TGCGCCAGCAGCAACCCGGACTGGGCCTACGAGCAGTACTTC.

A single count supports this clone. The V and J genes are TRBV9 and TRBJ2-4; 8 bases fit TRBD1. The germline CDR1 and CDR2 sequences are SGDLS and YYNGEE. The ends lost 1 base at V and 8 bases at J; junction bases unmatched: 5. The CDR3 sequence is 14 residues long. The CDR3 spells CASSVQGAMDIQYF. CDR3 nucleotide sequence: TGTGCCAGCAGCGTACAGGGGGCCATGGACATTCAGTACTTC. The full variable domain, in which reference TRBV9 and TRBJ2-4 provide the parts outside the CDR3, is DSGVTQTPKHLITATGQRVTLRCSPRSGDLSVYWYQQSLDQGLQFLIQYYNGEERAKGNILERFSAQQFPDLHSELNLSSLELGDSALYFCASSVQGAMDIQYFGAGTRLSVL.

This clone was counted between two and nine times. The chain uses TRBV2 and TRBJ1-6; a possible D gene is TRBD1 (5 bases). V lost 7 bases to trimming and J lost 13 bases, with 17 bases between them. Germline CDR1 SNHLY, CDR2 FYNNEI. CDR3 length: 13 residues. The CDR3 nucleotides read TGTGCCAGCAATTGGGACGGGGCGTCCCCCCTCCACTTT. The encoded protein is CASNWDGASPLHF.

The chain uses TRBV20-1 and TRBJ2-7; D is perhaps TRBD1 or TRBD2 (5 bases each). The germline V and J ends were trimmed by 4 bases and 13 bases, with 17 bases remaining between them. The CDR3 is made up of 11 amino acids. The germline gives CDR1 DFQATT, CDR2 SNEGSKA (reference sequence). CDR3 region: CSAKTGQVPYF. The CDR3 region has the DNA TGCAGTGCTAAGACGGGGCAGGTGCCCTACTTC.

The chain links TRBV7-9 to TRBJ1-2; 8 bases line up with TRBD1. The CDR3 is made up of 14 amino acids. Trimming cost V 5 bases and J 6 bases; bases outside gene matches: 8. Germline CDR1 reads SEHNR; CDR2 reads FQNEAQ (reference sequence). The chain's CDR3 is CASSPSDRADGYTF. CDR3 DNA: TGTGCCAGCAGCCCTTCGGACAGGGCGGATGGCTACACCTTC. Filled out from reference TRBV7-9 and TRBJ1-2, the complete variable domain reads DTGVSQNPRHKITKRGQNVTFRCDPISEHNRLYWYRQTLGQGPEFLTYFQNEAQLEKSRLLSDRFSAERPKGSFSTLEIQRTEQGDSAMYLCASSPSDRADGYTFGSGTRLTVV.

The rearrangement joins TRBV27 to TRBJ1-2, with TRBD1 identical over 8 bases. There are 14 residues in the CDR3. V shed 2 bases, J shed 4 bases, and the junction held 3 bases outside the gene matches. Germline V gene lookup returns CDR1 MNHEY and CDR2 SMNVEV (reference sequence). The CDR3 DNA is TGTGCCAGCAGTTTACGACAGGGGCCCTATGGCTACACCTTC. Protein product: CASSLRQGPYGYTF.

This sequence joins TRBV5-1 and TRBJ2-3; 13 bases are shared with TRBD2. CDR1 and CDR2 (germline): SGHRS, YFSETQ. V trimming: 4 bases; J trimming: 5 bases; junction bases outside the gene matches: 10. The CDR3 has 17 residues. CDR3 DNA sequence: TGCGCCAGCAGCAACGGACTAGCGGGGGCCTCTGGAGATACGCAGTATTTT. It translates to CASSNGLAGASGDTQYF.

This chain connects TRBV2 to TRBJ1-4; D might be TRBD1 (6 bases). CDR3 size: 13 residues. Germline assignment: CDR1 SNHLY and CDR2 FYNNEI. Deletions cut 9 bases from V and 3 bases from J, with 11 bases between. In DNA, the CDR3 is TGTGCCAGTCGCCAGGGGTCTAATGAAAAACTGTTTTTT. Its translation is CASRQGSNEKLFF.

This clone was recorded many times. The chain carries TRBV7-8 and TRBJ2-7; 9 bases line up with TRBD2. Per the germline V gene, CDR1 is SGHVS and CDR2 is FQNEAQ. Unmatched junction bases numbered 9, after V lost 1 base and J lost 5 bases. This CDR3 region has 16 residues. CDR3 nucleotide sequence: TGTGCCAGCAGCTTAGTTATGCGGGGGGGGTTGAACGAGCAGTACTTC. Its protein is CASSLVMRGGLNEQYF. Full variable domain (remainder filled in from reference TRBV7-8 and TRBJ2-7): GAGVSQSPRYKVAKRGQDVALRCDPISGHVSLFWYQQALGQGPEFLTYFQNEAQLDKSGLPSDRFFAERPEGSVSTLKIQRTQQEDSAVYLCASSLVMRGGLNEQYFGPGTRLTVT.

CDR3 bases: TGTGCCAGCAGTGATTGGACTAGAAACTACGAGCAGTACTTC. This sequence encodes CASSDWTRNYEQYF. This sequence joins TRBV25-1 and TRBJ2-7; the match to TRBD2 covers 7 bases. CDR3 length: 14 residues. V shed 3 bases, J shed 3 bases, and the junction held 5 bases outside the gene matches. Germline lookup yields CDR1 MGHDK and CDR2 SYGVNS.

This sequence joins TRBV18 and TRBJ2-5; 9 bases are shared with TRBD1. CDR3 size: 14 residues. Per germline, CDR1 KGHSH and CDR2 LQKENI. The junction had 7 bases not matched to a gene; V was cut back by 4 bases and J by 7 bases. CDR3 in amino acids: CASSREGQGGTQYF. The CDR3 DNA reads as TGTGCCAGCTCACGAGAGGGACAGGGAGGGACCCAGTACTTC.

The chain joins TRBV30 to TRBJ2-1, with D possibly matching TRBD1 (6 bases). V gave up 4 bases and J gave up 3 bases, with 10 bases separating them. This CDR3 comprises 13 residues. Germline lookup yields CDR1 GTSNPN and CDR2 SVGIG (reference sequence). The CDR3 bases are TGTGCCTGGACCAGGGGTATCTACAATGAGCAGTTCTTC. Translation gives CAWTRGIYNEQFF. The whole variable domain, filled in from reference TRBV30 and TRBJ2-1, reads SQTIHQWPATLVQPVGSPLSLECTVEGTSNPNLYWYRQAAGRGLQLLFYSVGIGQISSEVPQNLSASRPQDRQFILSSKKLLLSDSGFYLCAWTRGIYNEQFFGPGTRLTVL.

This clone showed up just a few times. The J gene is TRBJ2-3, the V gene TRBV6-4, with D unresolved. Germline V CDR1 and CDR2: MRHNA, SNTAGT. The CDR3 spans 14 residues. V shed 9 bases and J shed 0 bases, with 13 bases lying between them. Here the CDR3 reads CARRALTSTDTQYF. The CDR3 DNA reads as TGTGCCAGGAGAGCGCTTACTAGCACAGATACGCAGTATTTT.

This clone was found once. The V call is TRBV6-5, the J call TRBJ1-2, with 10 bases aligning to TRBD1. The germline CDR1 and CDR2 sequences are MNHEY and SVGAGI. This CDR3 comprises 13 residues. Trimming at V came to 6 bases and at J to 7 bases, leaving 5 bases not matched to a gene. The CDR3 coding sequence is TGTGCCAGCAGACGACAGGGGGCAGGTGGCTACACCTTC. Its protein product is CASRRQGAGGYTF.

This clone appeared a single time. The chain is built from TRBV27 and TRBJ1-6, with a weak D call TRBD1 (6 bases). Trimming left V 7 bases short and J 4 bases short, with 11 bases between. Germline V gene lookup returns CDR1 MNHEY and CDR2 SMNVEV (reference sequence). There are 14 residues in the CDR3. CDR3 protein: CASTRQAYNSPLHF. CDR3 coding DNA: TGTGCCAGCACCAGACAGGCTTATAATTCACCCCTCCACTTT.

This clone appeared once. This sequence joins TRBV20-1 and TRBJ1-3; possible D gene TRBD1, 5 bases. The CDR3 consists of 11 residues. V lost 6 bases and J lost 4, with 7 bases in between. CDR1 DFQATT and CDR2 SNEGSKA come from the germline V gene (reference sequence). The CDR3 sequence is CSARQGNTIYF. In DNA, the CDR3 is TGCAGTGCGAGACAGGGAAACACCATATATTTT.

CDR3 sequence reads: CASSLRDRPYEQYF. The CDR3 DNA is TGTGCCAGCAGCTTGAGGGACAGACCCTACGAGCAGTACTTC. The chain is built from TRBV5-6 and TRBJ2-7; 7 bases fit TRBD1. There are 14 residues in the CDR3. Trimming took 1 base from V and 2 from J; bases not matched to a gene: 3. CDR1 and CDR2 (germline): SGHDT, YYEEEE.

The V call is TRBV10-3, the J call TRBJ2-7; 11 bases fit TRBD2. Germline V gives CDR1 ENHRY, CDR2 SYGVKD. The trim removed 4 bases at V and 6 bases at J, leaving 8 bases unmatched. The CDR3 totals 15 residues. The CDR3 DNA follows: TGTGCCATCAGTGGAACTAGCGGGGGTACCGGCGAGCAGTACTTC. Its protein is CAISGTSGGTGEQYF.

This clone appeared a few times. The J gene is TRBJ1-2, the V gene TRBV4-1; D perhaps matches TRBD1 (6 bases). The CDR3 sequence is 15 residues long. Looked up from germline, CDR1 is MGHRA and CDR2 is YSYEKL. The V gene lost 1 base and the J gene lost 4 bases, with 13 bases spanning the gap. CDR3 nucleotides: TGCGCCAGCAGCCAAGCCGGGCAGGGGACCTATGGCTACACCTTC. It encodes CASSQAGQGTYGYTF.

The chain carries TRBV6-5 and TRBJ1-2; D ambiguous. CDR1 and CDR2 (germline): MNHEY, SVGAGI. CDR3 length: 16 residues. Trimming took off 0 bases at V and 2 bases at J, with 13 bases between the two ends. The CDR3 loop is CASSYSMGRTNYGYTF. Written as DNA, the CDR3 is TGTGCCAGCAGTTACTCGATGGGGAGGACCAACTATGGCTACACCTTC.

This chain uses TRBV4-2 with TRBJ2-3; D not resolved. The ends were cut back, 2 bases at V and 5 bases at J, with 2 bases in the middle. The CDR3 extends over 11 amino acids. The germline CDR1 and CDR2 sequences are LGHNA and YNFKEQ. The CDR3 DNA sequence: TGTGCCAGCAGCCAACTAGATACGCAGTATTTT. Translation gives CASSQLDTQYF.